This T cell receptor beta chain was observed in a study of T cells in Graves' hyperthyroidism and ophthalmopathy. Amplified TCR beta CDR3 regions came from RNA transcripts. The TCR CDR3 first-round RT-PCR relied on the HTBI primer set. TCRdb used MiXCR to reprocess the multiplex PCR reads, holding one entry per CDR3 protein. The top ten clones hold approximately 32% of a sample with roughly 240,000 distinct CDR3 sequences, almost 25% of them seen once. V lost 7 bases and J lost 1, with 19 bases in between. The CDR3 consists of 16 residues. This clonotype appeared many times. The sample comprised blood. This TCR derives from a woman aged 40 to 50 with Graves' ophthalmopathy. This chain connects TRBV12-3 or TRBV12-4 to TRBJ1-1; D gene ambiguous. This CDR3 reads CASTKPPSRRNTEAFF. For the CDR3, the DNA is TGTGCCAGCACCAAACCCCCTAGCCGACGGAACACTGAAGCTTTCTTT.